A selection of T cell receptor beta chains follows, all from one sample in a study of blood T cell repertoires in COVID-19. Sequencing was performed with immunoSEQ multiplex PCR; in TCRdb, only in-frame clones are kept and a portion is missing. The sample consists of approximately 260,000 clones, less than 85% of them appearing once. Material: peripheral blood. Every receptor here comes from a man in his sixties who had recovered from COVID-19. The conserved cysteine and the conserved F or W are not part of the CDR3 here.

V gene	CDR3 length	J gene	CDR3 protein
TRBV6-5	11	TRBJ1-1	ASGAALNTEAF
TRBV7-9	13	TRBJ2-3	ASSFRLGDTDTQY
TRBV5-6	14	TRBJ2-7	ASSEGTSGYSYEQY
TRBV10-2	11	TRBJ2-7	ASSEGRAVGGY
TRBV6-1	16	TRBJ1-4	ASSEAREGLGTNEKLF
TRBV3-1/TRBV3-2	10	TRBJ2-5	ASSQDSRAQY
TRBV6-5	13	TRBJ1-3	ASSYGQGSGNTIY
TRBV19	17	TRBJ2-1	ASSARLAGGPSSYNEQF
TRBV5-1	11	TRBJ2-7	ASSLVPSAEQY
TRBV5-1	12	TRBJ2-7	ASRSQKGIHEQY
TRBV7-3	14	TRBJ2-3	ASSLTVAGRTDTQY
TRBV6-5	13	TRBJ2-1	ASRKTSGGAVPQF
TRBV6-6	12	TRBJ2-1	ASSYQLLENEQF
TRBV10-3	15	TRBJ1-5	AIRDTGTGSRNQPQH
TRBV7-9	13	TRBJ2-3	ASSTTVGGADTQY
TRBV2	12	TRBJ1-4	ASSGFGAIEKLF
TRBV6-6	13	TRBJ1-5	ASRTTGQTNQPQH
TRBV7-9	14	TRBJ2-7	ASSLAGQGASYEQY
TRBV5-4	12	TRBJ1-1	ASSFPGQNTEAF
TRBV28	15	TRBJ1-5	ASSLLAWEGSNQPQH
TRBV6-5	14	TRBJ2-6	ASSYSRSSGANVLT
TRBV15	14	TRBJ2-1	ATRILAGGNYNEQF
TRBV5-4	12	TRBJ1-2	ASSLAGQNYGYT
TRBV11-2	11	TRBJ1-1	ASSLAGTGLAF
TRBV19	14	TRBJ2-2	ASSPGMRARTGELF
TRBV27	13	TRBJ1-1	ASSSIYRGDTEAF
TRBV11-2	13	TRBJ2-5	ASSLGPWERETQY
TRBV29-1	8	TRBJ1-1	SPEAAGAF
TRBV9	11	TRBJ2-2	ASTSGNTGELF
TRBV10-2	11	TRBJ1-1	ASSEGQGLEAF
TRBV5-1	13	TRBJ2-3	ASSPEGATWDTQY
TRBV6-5	12	TRBJ1-1	ASTPGILNTEAF
TRBV19	15	TRBJ2-3	ASSPTSGVIFTDTQY
TRBV7-9	11	TRBJ1-1	ASSFGRQGLAF
TRBV29-1	12	TRBJ2-7	SVAAGPGAFEQY
TRBV21-1	19	TRBJ2-4	ASNPGLGLAGRPAMENIQY
TRBV3-1/TRBV3-2	9	TRBJ2-7	ASSQPGEQY
TRBV19	11	TRBJ2-7	ASRGGAGYEQY
TRBV28	11	TRBJ1-1	ASSSTENTEAF
TRBV2	14	TRBJ2-5	ASSVSPKGQEETPY
TRBV9	14	TRBJ2-5	ASSVSTAGGMETQY
TRBV30	11	TRBJ2-3	AWTQGFADTQY
TRBV28	12	TRBJ1-5	ASSFWGVGQPQH
TRBV18	12	TRBJ2-7	ASSPGQEPYEQY
TRBV5-4	13	TRBJ2-7	ASSPIGASLYEQY
TRBV13	15	TRBJ1-3	ASSSPSPDSLGGTIY